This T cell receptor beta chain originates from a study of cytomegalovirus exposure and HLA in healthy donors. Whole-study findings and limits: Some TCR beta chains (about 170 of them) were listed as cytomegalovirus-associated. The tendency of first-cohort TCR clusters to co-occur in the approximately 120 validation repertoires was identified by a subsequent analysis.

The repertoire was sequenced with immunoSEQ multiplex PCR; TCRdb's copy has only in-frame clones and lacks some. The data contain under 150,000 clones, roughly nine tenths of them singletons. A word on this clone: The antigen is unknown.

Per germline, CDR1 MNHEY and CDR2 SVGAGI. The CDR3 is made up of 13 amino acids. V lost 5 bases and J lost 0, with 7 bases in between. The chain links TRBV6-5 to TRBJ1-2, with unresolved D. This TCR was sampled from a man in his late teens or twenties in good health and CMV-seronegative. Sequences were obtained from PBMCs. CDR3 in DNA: TGTGCCAGCAGTGAATCTACTAACTATGGCTACACCTTC. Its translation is CASSESTNYGYTF.